The 22 T cell receptor beta chains below were found in one sample sequenced in a study of blood T cell repertoires in COVID-19. Profiled with immunoSEQ multiplex PCR; TCRdb holds only in-frame clones, not every one. Here the sample spans around 160,000 clones, about 90% being singletons. The sample consisted of peripheral blood. The source is a man in his 60s with acute or convalescent COVID-19.

This chain connects TRBV12-5 to TRBJ2-3; 8 nucleotides line up with TRBD2. CDR3 length equals 14 residues. The J segment lost 5 bases and the V segment lost 1 base, leaving 2 bases of the junction unmatched. The germline V gene encodes CDR1 LGHNT and CDR2 FRNRAP. The CDR3 is CASGLAGLVDTQYF. Here the CDR3 DNA reads TGTGCTAGTGGTTTGGCGGGACTAGTAGATACGCAGTATTTT.

V gene TRBV6-2 or TRBV6-3 combines with J gene TRBJ2-1; 9 positions match TRBD1. V shed 4 bases and J 6 bases; nucleotides not matched to a gene: 10. Per germline, CDR1 MNHEY and CDR2 SVGEGT. CDR3 length: 16 residues. The CDR3 DNA is TGTGCCAGCAGTTGGGGACAGGGAACGGTTCTCAATGAGCAGTTCTTC. Its translation: CASSWGQGTVLNEQFF.

The J gene is TRBJ2-7, the V gene TRBV19; 9 bases are shared with TRBD1. V trimming: 7 bases; J trimming: 1 base; junction bases outside the gene matches: 8. The CDR3 has 15 residues. Germline V gene sequence: CDR1 LNHDA, CDR2 SQIVND (reference sequence). CDR3 protein: CASNDAGTGSYEQYF. CDR3 nucleotide sequence: TGTGCCAGTAACGATGCCGGGACAGGGTCCTACGAGCAGTACTTC.

This chain joins TRBV7-2 and TRBJ1-1; unclear D gene. CDR1 SGHTA and CDR2 FQGNSA come from the germline V gene. The CDR3 consists of 15 residues. Trimming shortened V by 5 bases and J by 1 base, and 14 bases separated the two germline ends. CDR3 bases: TGTGCCAGCAGCCCCTTAGACACATCGAACACTGAAGCTTTCTTT. It codes for CASSPLDTSNTEAFF. Together with reference TRBV7-2 and TRBJ1-1, the CDR3 gives the full variable domain: GAGVSQSPSNKVTEKGKDVELRCDPISGHTALYWYRQSLGQGLEFLIYFQGNSAPDKSGLPSDRFSAERTGGSVSTLTIQRTQQEDSAVYLCASSPLDTSNTEAFFGQGTRLTVV.

Concerning this clone: The same CDR3 can be traced to other DNA sequences in this sample. The chain joins TRBV6-4 to TRBJ2-1; 8 positions match TRBD2. The germline gives CDR1 MRHNA, CDR2 SNTAGT. V was pared by 4 bases and J by 3 bases, with 2 bases of the junction left unmatched. The CDR3 runs 14 residues. The CDR3 nucleotides are TGTGCCAGCAGTGCGGGGGGGAACTACAATGAGCAGTTCTTC. It encodes CASSAGGNYNEQFF.

The chain recombines TRBV29-1 with TRBJ1-1, with a weak D call TRBD1 (5 bases). This CDR3 is built from 13 residues. Trimming pared 7 bases from V and 1 base from J, leaving 13 bases between. Germline V gives CDR1 SQVTM, CDR2 ANQGSEA. In nucleotides, the CDR3 is TGCAGCGCCGGGGGACCAACGAACACTGAAGCTTTCTTT. This gives the protein CSAGGPTNTEAFF. The full variable domain, with the rest looked up from reference TRBV29-1 and TRBJ1-1, is SAVISQKPSRDICQRGTSLTIQCQVDSQVTMMFWYRQQPGQSLTLIATANQGSEATYESGFVIDKFPISRPNLTFSTLTVSNMSPEDSSIYLCSAGGPTNTEAFFGQGTRLTVV.

J is TRBJ1-2 and V is TRBV23-1; 7 bases match TRBD1. TRBV23-1 qualifies as an ORF whose function is uncertain. This CDR3 spans 14 amino acids. Unmatched junction bases numbered 12, after V lost 8 bases and J lost 6 bases. The chain's CDR3 is CASLSRTGLDGYTF. The DNA of the CDR3 is TGCGCCAGCCTTTCAAGGACAGGCCTCGATGGCTACACCTTC.

This chain joins TRBV18 and TRBJ2-2; perhaps TRBD2 as D (7 bases). Germline V gene lookup returns CDR1 KGHSH and CDR2 LQKENI. The V and J ends lost 5 bases and 0 bases respectively, with 10 bases between them. The CDR3 totals 15 residues. The CDR3 DNA sequence: TGTGCCAGCTCAAGGGGGGGCGCGAACACCGGGGAGCTGTTTTTT. Translated, it gives CASSRGGANTGELFF.

The chain has TRBV3-1 (or the pseudogene TRBV3-2) and TRBJ1-1; TRBD1 aligns across 8 bases. Germline CDR1 is LGHDT and CDR2 is YNNKEL (reference sequence). Trimming removed 1 base from V and 11 bases from J; junction bases left unmatched: 6. This CDR3 comprises 13 residues. The CDR3 nucleotides read TGTGCCAGCAGCCAAGGTCGACAGGGGACGGCTTTCTTT. Translated: CASSQGRQGTAFF.

This chain uses TRBV7-9 with TRBJ1-6; 9 nucleotides line up with TRBD1. V shed 2 bases and J 10 bases; nucleotides not matched to a gene: 9. Germline V gene data show CDR1 as SEHNR and CDR2 as FQNEAQ (reference sequence). The CDR3 loop spans 16 amino acids. In nucleotides, the CDR3 is TGTGCCAGCAGCTTAAGGGGACAGGGTGGACGATCACCCCTCCACTTT. Translation gives CASSLRGQGGRSPLHF.

This chain uses TRBV7-9 with TRBJ1-2, with D unclear. There are 15 residues in the CDR3. Trimming cost V 5 bases and J 8 bases, with 21 bases left between them. Germline V gene data show CDR1 as SEHNR and CDR2 as FQNEAQ (reference sequence). The CDR3 is CASSTRADTRGGYTF. In nucleotides, the CDR3 is TGTGCCAGCAGCACGCGAGCTGACACACGAGGGGGCTACACCTTC.

The chain uses TRBV12-3 or TRBV12-4 and TRBJ1-2; weak D call: TRBD1 (6 bases). The V end was cut by 4 bases, the J end by 7 bases, with 10 bases between. The CDR3 is 12 amino acids. This chain's CDR3 is CASSYDRSGYTF. CDR3 sequence (DNA): TGTGCCAGCAGTTACGACAGGAGTGGCTACACCTTC.

The genes are TRBV10-3 and TRBJ1-6, with 9 bases identical to TRBD1. Germline V gives CDR1 ENHRY, CDR2 SYGVKD. The CDR3 is 14 amino acids. The J segment lost 7 bases and the V segment lost 5 bases, leaving 3 bases of the junction unmatched. The CDR3 DNA follows: TGTGCCATCAGTTGGACAGGGGAAAATTCACCCCTCCACTTT. The encoded protein is CAISWTGENSPLHF.

V usage is TRBV5-8 and J usage is TRBJ2-2; D is possibly TRBD2 (7 bases). V was pared by 0 bases and J by 2 bases, with 14 bases between. CDR3 length: 17 residues. Per germline, CDR1 SGHTS and CDR2 YDEGEE. The CDR3 region has the DNA TGTGCCAGCAGCTTGGAGATAGGGGGGGTTAACACCGGGGAGCTGTTTTTT. Translated, it gives CASSLEIGGVNTGELFF. Full variable domain (missing parts from reference TRBV5-8 and TRBJ2-2): EAGVTQSPTHLIKTRGQQATLRCSPISGHTSVYWYQQALGLGLQFLLWYDEGEERNRGNFPPRFSGRQFPNYSSELNVNALELEDSALYLCASSLEIGGVNTGELFFGEGSRLTVL.

The chain carries TRBV3-1 (or the pseudogene TRBV3-2) and TRBJ2-7, with 13 nucleotides matching TRBD2. Germline V gives CDR1 LGHDT, CDR2 YNNKEL (reference sequence). This CDR3 has 15 amino acids. V shed 6 bases, J shed 1 base, and the junction held 3 bases outside the gene matches. CDR3 in DNA: TGTGCCAGCAGGACTAGCGGGGGGCCTTCCTACGAGCAGTACTTC. Translation: CASRTSGGPSYEQYF.

V is TRBV11-1 and J is TRBJ2-2; TRBD1 matches at 8 bases. The CDR3 runs 16 residues. The J segment lost 6 bases and the V segment lost 5 bases, leaving 11 bases of the junction unmatched. Germline CDR1 SGHAT, CDR2 FQDESV (reference sequence). CDR3 in amino acids: CASSRLDRGLAGELFF. CDR3 nucleotides: TGTGCCAGCAGCCGATTAGACAGGGGTTTAGCCGGGGAGCTGTTTTTT. The variable domain in full, completed from reference TRBV11-1 and TRBJ2-2, reads EAEVAQSPRYKITEKSQAVAFWCDPISGHATLYWYRQILGQGPELLVQFQDESVVDDSQLPKDRFSAERLKGVDSTLKIQPAELGDSAMYLCASSRLDRGLAGELFFGEGSRLTVL.

This clone came up a few times. The chain combines TRBV2 with TRBJ2-2; maybe TRBD1 (6 bases). Germline lookup yields CDR1 SNHLY and CDR2 FYNNEI. V lost 5 bases, J lost 4 bases, and 8 bases lay in between. This CDR3 comprises 13 residues. CDR3 amino acids: CASSKDSTGELFF. For the CDR3, the DNA is TGTGCCAGCAGTAAGGACAGCACCGGGGAGCTGTTTTTT. Full variable domain (outside the CDR3, taken from reference TRBV2 and TRBJ2-2): EPEVTQTPSHQVTQMGQEVILRCVPISNHLYFYWYRQILGQKVEFLVSFYNNEISEKSEIFDDQFSVERPDGSNFTLKIRSTKLEDSAMYFCASSKDSTGELFFGEGSRLTVL.

The chain recombines TRBV2 with TRBJ1-2; D gene uncertain. The V gene's germline CDR1 is SNHLY and CDR2 FYNNEI. The CDR3 spans 13 residues. Trimming took 7 bases from V and 7 from J, leaving 16 bases between them. The CDR3: CASNVDTAVGYTF. Here the CDR3 DNA reads TGTGCCAGCAACGTCGACACCGCAGTTGGCTACACCTTC.

The CDR3 coding sequence is TGTGCCAGCAGCGTATCCAAGCGGGGGGGTGTAGTTGAGCAGTTCTTC. Translated, it gives CASSVSKRGGVVEQFF. This chain joins TRBV9 and TRBJ2-1; TRBD2 matches at 10 bases. CDR1 and CDR2 from the germline V gene are SGDLS and YYNGEE. This CDR3 region has 16 residues. Trimming took 1 base from V and 9 from J; bases not matched to a gene: 10.

This clone came up once. This CDR3 reads CASSASGGADTQYF. The CDR3 bases are TGCGCCAGCAGTGCATCGGGGGGGGCAGATACGCAGTATTTT. V is TRBV10-1 and J is TRBJ2-3, with 8 bases fitting TRBD2. V lost 4 bases to trimming and J lost 4 bases; unmatched junction nucleotides: 4. Germline lookup yields CDR1 WNHNN and CDR2 SYGVQD (reference sequence). The CDR3 covers 14 residues.

The gene calls are TRBV27 and TRBJ1-4, with D unresolved. V lost 6 bases and J lost 5, with 10 bases in between. CDR3 length: 13 residues. Germline V gives CDR1 MNHEY, CDR2 SMNVEV (reference sequence). The CDR3 sequence is CASRRTGNEKLFF. CDR3 sequence (DNA): TGTGCCAGCAGAAGGACGGGGAATGAAAAACTGTTTTTT.

The chain has TRBV18 and TRBJ1-2; no clear D gene. Germline V lookup: CDR1 KGHSH, CDR2 LQKENI. Trimming removed 5 bases from V and 4 bases from J, with 17 bases in between. The CDR3 covers 15 residues. The chain's CDR3 is CASSSTSTSAYGYTF. The DNA of the CDR3 is TGTGCCAGCTCATCGACATCTACGTCGGCCTATGGCTACACCTTC.